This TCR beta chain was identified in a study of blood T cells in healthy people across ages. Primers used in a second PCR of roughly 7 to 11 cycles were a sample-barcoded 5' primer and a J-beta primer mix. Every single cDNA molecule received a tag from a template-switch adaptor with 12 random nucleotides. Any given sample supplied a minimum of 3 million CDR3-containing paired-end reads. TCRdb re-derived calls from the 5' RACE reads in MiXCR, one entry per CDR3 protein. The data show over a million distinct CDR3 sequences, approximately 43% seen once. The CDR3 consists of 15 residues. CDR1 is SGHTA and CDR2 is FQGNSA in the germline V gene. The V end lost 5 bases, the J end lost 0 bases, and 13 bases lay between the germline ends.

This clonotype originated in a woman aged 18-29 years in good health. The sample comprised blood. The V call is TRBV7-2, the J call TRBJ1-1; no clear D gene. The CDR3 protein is CASSQSAHLNTEAFF. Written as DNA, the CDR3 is TGTGCCAGCAGCCAATCGGCCCATTTGAACACTGAAGCTTTCTTT. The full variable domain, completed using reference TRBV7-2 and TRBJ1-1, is GAGVSQSPSNKVTEKGKDVELRCDPISGHTALYWYRQSLGQGLEFLIYFQGNSAPDKSGLPSDRFSAERTGGSVSTLTIQRTQQEDSAVYLCASSQSAHLNTEAFFGQGTRLTVV.